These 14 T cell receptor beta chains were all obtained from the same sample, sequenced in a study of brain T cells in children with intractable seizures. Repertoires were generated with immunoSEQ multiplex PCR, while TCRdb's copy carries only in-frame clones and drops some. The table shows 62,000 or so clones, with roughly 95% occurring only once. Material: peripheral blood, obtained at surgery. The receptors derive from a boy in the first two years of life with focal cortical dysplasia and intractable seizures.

The CDR3 DNA follows: TGTGCCAGCAGCCACCTAGCGGGTGGAAACTACGAGCAGTACTTC. Its protein is CASSHLAGGNYEQYF. V and J are TRBV6-1 and TRBJ2-7, with 8 positions matching TRBD2. V dropped 6 bases and J dropped 3; count of bases not matched to a gene: 10. The CDR3 has 15 residues. The germline V gene encodes CDR1 MNHNS and CDR2 SASEGT.

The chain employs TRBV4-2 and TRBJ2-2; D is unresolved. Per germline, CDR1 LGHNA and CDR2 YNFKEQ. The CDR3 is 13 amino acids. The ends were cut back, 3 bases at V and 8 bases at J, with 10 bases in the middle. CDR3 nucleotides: TGTGCCAGCAGCCAGCCCCGGGCTGGGGAGCTGTTTTTT. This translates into CASSQPRAGELFF.

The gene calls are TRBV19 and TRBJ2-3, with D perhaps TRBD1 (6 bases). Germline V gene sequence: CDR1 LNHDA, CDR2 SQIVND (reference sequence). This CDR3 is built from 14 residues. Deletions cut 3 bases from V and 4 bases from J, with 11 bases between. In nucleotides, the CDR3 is TGTGCCAGTAGTATGTTACAGGGCCCAGATACGCAGTATTTT. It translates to CASSMLQGPDTQYF.

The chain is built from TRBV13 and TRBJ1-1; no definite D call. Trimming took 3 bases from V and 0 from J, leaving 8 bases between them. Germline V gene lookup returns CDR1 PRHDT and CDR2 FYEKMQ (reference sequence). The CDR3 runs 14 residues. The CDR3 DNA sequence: TGTGCCAGCAGCTTGCGGGGAGTGAACACTGAAGCTTTCTTT. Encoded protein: CASSLRGVNTEAFF. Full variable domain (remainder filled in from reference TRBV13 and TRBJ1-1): AAGVIQSPRHLIKEKRETATLKCYPIPRHDTVYWYQQGPGQDPQFLISFYEKMQSDKGSIPDRFSAQQFSDYHSELNMSSLELGDSALYFCASSLRGVNTEAFFGQGTRLTVV.

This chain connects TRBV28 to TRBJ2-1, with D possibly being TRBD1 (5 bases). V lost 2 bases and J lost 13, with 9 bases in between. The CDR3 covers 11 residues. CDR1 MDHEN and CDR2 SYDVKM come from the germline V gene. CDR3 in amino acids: CASSLGAEQFF. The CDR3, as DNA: TGTGCCAGCAGTTTAGGGGCAGAACAGTTCTTC.

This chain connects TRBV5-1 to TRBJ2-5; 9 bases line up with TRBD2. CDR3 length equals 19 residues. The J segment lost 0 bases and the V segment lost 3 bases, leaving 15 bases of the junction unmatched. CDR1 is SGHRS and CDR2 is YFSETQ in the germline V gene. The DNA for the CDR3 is TGCGCCAGCAGCTCGCTGACTAGCGGACCCTCTATTTACCAAGAGACCCAGTACTTC. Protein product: CASSSLTSGPSIYQETQYF.

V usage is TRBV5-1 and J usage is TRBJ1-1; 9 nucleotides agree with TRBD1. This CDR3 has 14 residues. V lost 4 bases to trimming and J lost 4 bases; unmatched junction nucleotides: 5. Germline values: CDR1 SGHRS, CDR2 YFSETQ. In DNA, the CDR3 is TGCGCCAGCAGCGGCGACAGGGGGGGCACTGAAGCTTTCTTT. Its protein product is CASSGDRGGTEAFF. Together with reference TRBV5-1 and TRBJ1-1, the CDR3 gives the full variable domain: KAGVTQTPRYLIKTRGQQVTLSCSPISGHRSVSWYQQTPGQGLQFLFEYFSETQRNKGNFPGRFSGRQFSNSRSEMNVSTLELGDSALYLCASSGDRGGTEAFFGQGTRLTVV.

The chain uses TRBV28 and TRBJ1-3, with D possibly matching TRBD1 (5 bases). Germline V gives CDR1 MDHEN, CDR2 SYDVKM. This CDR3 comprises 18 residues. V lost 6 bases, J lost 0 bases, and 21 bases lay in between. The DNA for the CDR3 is TGTGCCAGCAGCCCAGGGTACCCCTCATCCTACTCTGGAAACACCATATATTTT. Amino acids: CASSPGYPSSYSGNTIYF. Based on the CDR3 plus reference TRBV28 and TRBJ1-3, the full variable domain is DVKVTQSSRYLVKRTGEKVFLECVQDMDHENMFWYRQDPGLGLRLIYFSYDVKMKEKGDIPEGYSVSREKKERFSLILESASTNQTSMYLCASSPGYPSSYSGNTIYFGEGSWLTVV.

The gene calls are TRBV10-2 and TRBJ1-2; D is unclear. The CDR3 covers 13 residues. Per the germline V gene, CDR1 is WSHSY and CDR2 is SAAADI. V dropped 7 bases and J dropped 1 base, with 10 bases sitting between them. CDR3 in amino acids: CASTVASNYGYTF. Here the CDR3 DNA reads TGCGCCAGCACGGTGGCAAGTAACTATGGCTACACCTTC.

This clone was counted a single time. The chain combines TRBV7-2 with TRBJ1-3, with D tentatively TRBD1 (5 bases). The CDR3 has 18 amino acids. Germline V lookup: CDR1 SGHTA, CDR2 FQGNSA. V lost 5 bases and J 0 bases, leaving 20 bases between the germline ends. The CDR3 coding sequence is TGTGCCAGCAGCATAACCGGGACGAAGTTTGACTCTGGAAACACCATATATTTT. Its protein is CASSITGTKFDSGNTIYF.

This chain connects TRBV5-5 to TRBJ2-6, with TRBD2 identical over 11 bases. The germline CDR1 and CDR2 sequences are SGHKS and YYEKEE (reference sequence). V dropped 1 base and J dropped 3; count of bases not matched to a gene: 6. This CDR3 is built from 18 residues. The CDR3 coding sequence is TGTGCCAGCAGCTTGACCACTAGCGGGGGCCTTGGGGCCAACGTCCTGACTTTC. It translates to CASSLTTSGGLGANVLTF.

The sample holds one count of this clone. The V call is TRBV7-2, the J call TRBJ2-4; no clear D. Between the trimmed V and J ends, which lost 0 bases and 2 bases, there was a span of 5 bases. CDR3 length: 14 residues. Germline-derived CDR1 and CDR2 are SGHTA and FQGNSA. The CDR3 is CASSLAGTKNIQYF. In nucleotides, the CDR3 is TGTGCCAGCAGCTTAGCGGGAACCAAAAACATTCAGTACTTC.

CDR3 region: CASSIVGLAGLKNIQYF. The CDR3 bases are TGTGCCAGTAGTATAGTAGGACTAGCGGGGCTAAAAAACATTCAGTACTTC. The chain uses TRBV19 and TRBJ2-4, with 12 positions matching TRBD2. The CDR3 contains 17 residues. The junction had 5 bases not matched to a gene; V was cut back by 1 base and J by 4 bases. Germline assignment: CDR1 LNHDA and CDR2 SQIVND (reference sequence).

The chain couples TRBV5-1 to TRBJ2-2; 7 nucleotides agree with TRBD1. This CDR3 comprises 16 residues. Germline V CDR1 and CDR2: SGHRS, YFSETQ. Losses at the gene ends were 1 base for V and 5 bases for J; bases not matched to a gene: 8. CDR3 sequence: CASSLPGTEITGELFF. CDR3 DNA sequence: TGCGCCAGCAGCTTGCCGGGGACAGAGATTACCGGGGAGCTGTTTTTT. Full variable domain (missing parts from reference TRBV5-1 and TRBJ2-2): KAGVTQTPRYLIKTRGQQVTLSCSPISGHRSVSWYQQTPGQGLQFLFEYFSETQRNKGNFPGRFSGRQFSNSRSEMNVSTLELGDSALYLCASSLPGTEITGELFFGEGSRLTVL.